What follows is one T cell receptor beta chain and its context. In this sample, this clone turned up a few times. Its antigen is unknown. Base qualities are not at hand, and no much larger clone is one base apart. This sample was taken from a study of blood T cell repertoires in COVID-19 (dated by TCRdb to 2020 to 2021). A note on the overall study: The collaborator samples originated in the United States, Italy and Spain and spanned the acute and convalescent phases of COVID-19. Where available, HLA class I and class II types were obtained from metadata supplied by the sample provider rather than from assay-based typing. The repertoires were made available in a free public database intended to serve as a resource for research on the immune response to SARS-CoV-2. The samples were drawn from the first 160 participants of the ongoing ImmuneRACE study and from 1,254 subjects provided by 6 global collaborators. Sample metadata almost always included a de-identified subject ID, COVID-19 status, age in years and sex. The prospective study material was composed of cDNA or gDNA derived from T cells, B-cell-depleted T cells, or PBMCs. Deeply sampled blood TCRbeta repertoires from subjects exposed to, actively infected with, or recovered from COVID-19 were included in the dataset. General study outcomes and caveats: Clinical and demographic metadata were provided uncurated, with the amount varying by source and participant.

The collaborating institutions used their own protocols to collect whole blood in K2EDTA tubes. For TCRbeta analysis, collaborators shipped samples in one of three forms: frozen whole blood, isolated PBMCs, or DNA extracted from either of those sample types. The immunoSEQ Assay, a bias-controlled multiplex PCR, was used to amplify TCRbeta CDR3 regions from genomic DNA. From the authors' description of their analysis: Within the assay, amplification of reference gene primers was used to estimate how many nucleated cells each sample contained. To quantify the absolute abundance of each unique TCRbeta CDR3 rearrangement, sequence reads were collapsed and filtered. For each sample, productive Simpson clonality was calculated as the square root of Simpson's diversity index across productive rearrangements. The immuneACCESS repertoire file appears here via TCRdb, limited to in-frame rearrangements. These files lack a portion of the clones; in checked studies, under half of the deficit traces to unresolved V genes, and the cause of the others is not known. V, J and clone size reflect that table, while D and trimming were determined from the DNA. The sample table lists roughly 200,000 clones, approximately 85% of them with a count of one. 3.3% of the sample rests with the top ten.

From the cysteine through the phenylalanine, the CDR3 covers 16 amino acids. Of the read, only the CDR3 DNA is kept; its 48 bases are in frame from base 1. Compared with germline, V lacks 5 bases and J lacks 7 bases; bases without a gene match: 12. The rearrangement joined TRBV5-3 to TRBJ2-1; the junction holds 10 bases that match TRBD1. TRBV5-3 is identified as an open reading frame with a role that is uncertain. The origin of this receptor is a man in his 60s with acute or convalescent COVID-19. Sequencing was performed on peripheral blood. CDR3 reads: CARRLRDRGRENEQFF. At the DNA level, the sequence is TGTGCCAGAAGACTACGAGACAGGGGGCGAGAGAATGAGCAGTTCTTC.